The following is a T cell receptor beta chain sequence with its context. Measured with immunoSEQ multiplex PCR; TCRdb has only the in-frame clones, and not every one. The data show approximately 220,000 clones, with around 86% seen just once and 3.5% to 4% held by the top ten. The sample belongs to a study of blood T cell repertoires in COVID-19. V lost 1 base, J lost 6 bases, and 8 bases stayed unmatched. The CDR3 length is 16 residues. CDR1 SGDLS and CDR2 YYNGEE come from the germline V gene. The sample was PBMCs or T cells enriched from blood (not recorded which). V and J are TRBV9 and TRBJ2-1; 9 bases fit TRBD2. The source of this sequence is a woman in her thirties or forties with acute COVID-19. The CDR3 protein is CASSVSVSGSFNEQFF. The DNA for the CDR3 is TGTGCCAGCAGCGTATCTGTTAGCGGGAGCTTCAATGAGCAGTTCTTC.